The 20 T cell receptor beta chains in this list originate from one sample, sequenced in a study of Graves' ophthalmopathy and Graves' hyperthyroidism. RNA served as the template for amplifying TCR beta CDR3 regions. First-round RT-PCR used HTBI primers; second-round multiplex PCR followed. MiXCR, run by TCRdb on the multiplex PCR reads, gives a single entry per CDR3 protein. The repertoire holds some 380,000 distinct CDR3 sequences, with approximately 15% as singletons. The material sequenced was peripheral blood. All receptors derive from a woman aged 18-29 years with stable Graves' hyperthyroidism.

This clonotype was observed at least ten times. Its ends do not fully match the called genes, so a read error is possible. The V gene is TRBV19, the J gene TRBJ2-4; D might be TRBD2 (6 bases). The CDR3 consists of 14 residues. Per the germline V gene, CDR1 is LNHDA and CDR2 is SQIVND (reference sequence). The CDR3 is CASTQGGAMGIKYF. The CDR3 nucleotides are TGTGCCAGTACCCAGGGCGGGGCTATGGGCATTAAGTACTTC.

Many counts were recorded for this clonotype. V is TRBV2 and J is TRBJ1-1, with D possibly TRBD1 on 6 matching bases. Germline V gene sequence: CDR1 SNHLY, CDR2 FYNNEI. CDR3 length equals 13 residues. Trimming left V 7 bases short and J 9 bases short, with 18 bases between. The CDR3 protein is CASKYEFTGKAFF. The CDR3 bases are TGTGCCAGCAAGTACGAGTTTACAGGGAAAGCTTTCTTT.

This clonotype was picked up many times. This sequence joins TRBV29-1 and TRBJ1-2; maybe TRBD1 (5 bases). V dropped 5 bases and J dropped 2 bases, with 15 bases sitting between them. CDR3 length: 14 amino acids. Germline-derived CDR1 and CDR2 are SQVTM and ANQGSEA. The CDR3 DNA is TGCAGCGTTATCAATCCGGGGGAGAACTATGGCTACACCTTC. Amino acid sequence: CSVINPGENYGYTF. Complete variable domain (other parts from reference TRBV29-1 and TRBJ1-2): SAVISQKPSRDICQRGTSLTIQCQVDSQVTMMFWYRQQPGQSLTLIATANQGSEATYESGFVIDKFPISRPNLTFSTLTVSNMSPEDSSIYLCSVINPGENYGYTFGSGTRLTVV.

The rearrangement joins TRBV12-3 or TRBV12-4 to TRBJ1-2, with unresolved D. The V end was cut by 3 bases, the J end by 5 bases, with 13 bases between. The CDR3 is made up of 14 amino acids. The CDR3 DNA sequence: TGTGCCAGCAGTTTCAGTCTGTCAACTTATGGCTACACCTTC. It yields the protein CASSFSLSTYGYTF.

This clonotype was counted only a few times. V gene TRBV20-1 combines with J gene TRBJ2-7, with TRBD2 matching 14 bases. V was pared by 7 bases and J by 1 base, with 12 bases of the junction left unmatched. Germline V gene lookup returns CDR1 DFQATT and CDR2 SNEGSKA (reference sequence). This CDR3 has 17 amino acids. The CDR3 bases are TGCAGTGAACTCGGGACTAGCGGGAGTATATGGTCCTACGAGCAGTACTTC. Protein product: CSELGTSGSIWSYEQYF.

This clonotype came up many times. V is TRBV7-2 and J is TRBJ2-2; TRBD2 is a possible D gene (6 bases). Trimming cost V 3 bases and J 1 base, with 9 bases left between them. CDR1 and CDR2 (germline): SGHTA, FQGNSA. This CDR3 is 15 amino acids long. CDR3 DNA: TGTGCCAGCAGCTTGGCGGGGAAGAACACCGGGGAGCTGTTTTTT. Translation gives CASSLAGKNTGELFF.

Many counts were recorded for this clonotype. The rearrangement links TRBV28 to TRBJ2-7; the D gene could be TRBD1 or TRBD2 (5 bases each). Deletions cut 5 bases from V and 2 bases from J, with 13 bases between. Germline V gives CDR1 MDHEN, CDR2 SYDVKM. The CDR3 runs 14 residues. CDR3 DNA: TGTGCCAGCAGTGCACCCGGGGCCCCCTACGAGCAGTACTTC. This translates into CASSAPGAPYEQYF.

This clonotype was seen at least ten times. The rearrangement links TRBV6-1 to TRBJ2-5; D remains ambiguous. V lost 2 bases, J lost 5 bases, and 6 bases lay in between. Germline lookup yields CDR1 MNHNS and CDR2 SASEGT. CDR3 length: 12 amino acids. CDR3 sequence reads: CASSELGETQYF. The CDR3 DNA sequence: TGTGCCAGCAGTGAACTGGGGGAGACCCAGTACTTC.

The chain has TRBV6-5 and TRBJ1-1; 8 nucleotides line up with TRBD1. Trimming took 2 bases from V and 3 from J; bases not matched to a gene: 8. Germline loops: CDR1 MNHEY, CDR2 SVGAGI. This CDR3 has 16 residues. The CDR3 here is CASSYVTGQVYTEAFF. The CDR3 bases are TGTGCCAGCAGTTACGTAACGGGACAGGTGTACACTGAAGCTTTCTTT.

This clonotype came up many times. The V and J genes are TRBV20-1 and TRBJ2-7; a possible D gene is TRBD1 (6 bases). The germline V and J ends were trimmed by 1 base and 5 bases, with 12 bases remaining between them. The CDR3 is 13 amino acids. CDR1 DFQATT and CDR2 SNEGSKA come from the germline V gene (reference sequence). The CDR3 reads CSARVNRVNEQYF. For the CDR3, the DNA is TGCAGTGCTAGAGTGAACAGGGTCAACGAGCAGTACTTC.

This clonotype was counted at least ten times. This chain uses TRBV2 with TRBJ1-5, with no clear D. The CDR3 length is 14 residues. Trimming left V 6 bases short and J 6 bases short, with 15 bases between. In germline, CDR1 is SNHLY, CDR2 FYNNEI. The CDR3 is CASRDVGVGQPQHF. Written as DNA, the CDR3 is TGTGCCAGCAGAGACGTCGGGGTGGGTCAGCCCCAGCATTTT.

This clonotype showed up many times. The chain combines TRBV6-5 with TRBJ1-2; possible D gene TRBD1, 5 bases. Germline lookup yields CDR1 MNHEY and CDR2 SVGAGI. This CDR3 is built from 15 residues. The V end lost 2 bases, the J end lost 5 bases, and 15 bases lay between the germline ends. The chain's CDR3 is CASSYNPGPIYGYTF. CDR3 bases: TGTGCCAGCAGTTACAATCCGGGACCGATATATGGCTACACCTTC.

The genes are TRBV10-3 and TRBJ2-2; D is unclear. Trimming removed 5 bases from V and 1 base from J, with 14 bases in between. CDR3 length: 16 amino acids. Germline V gene sequence: CDR1 ENHRY, CDR2 SYGVKD. In DNA form, the CDR3 reads TGTGCCATCAGTAACCTTTGGGCAGAGAACACCGGGGAGCTGTTTTTT. This gives the protein CAISNLWAENTGELFF.

This clonotype came up many times. J is TRBJ1-1 and V is TRBV2; TRBD1 might be the D (6 bases). Between the trimmed V and J ends, which lost 9 bases and 7 bases, there was a span of 9 bases. Germline CDR1 reads SNHLY; CDR2 reads FYNNEI. This CDR3 has 10 amino acids. CDR3: CASRGGEAFF. CDR3 nucleotide sequence: TGTGCCAGTAGGGGGGGTGAAGCTTTCTTT.

The chain combines TRBV12-3 or TRBV12-4 with TRBJ1-5; 10 nucleotides agree with TRBD1. CDR3 length: 16 amino acids. Trimming cost V 6 bases and J 4 bases; bases outside gene matches: 9. CDR3 in amino acids: CASSPPGQGTNQPQHF. The CDR3 nucleotides read TGTGCCAGCAGCCCTCCGGGACAGGGGACTAATCAGCCCCAGCATTTT.

This clonotype was found many times. The DNA for the CDR3 is TGTGCCAGCAGCTTGACTAGCGGGACCTCCTACGAGCAGTACTTC. As protein: CASSLTSGTSYEQYF. The J gene is TRBJ2-7, the V gene TRBV7-2; 11 bases are shared with TRBD2. The V gene end was trimmed by 3 bases and the J gene end by 0 bases; junction bases not matched to a gene: 1. This CDR3 is built from 15 residues. Looked up from germline, CDR1 is SGHTA and CDR2 is FQGNSA.

The chain combines TRBV5-1 with TRBJ1-1; D is uncertain. CDR1 and CDR2 from the germline V gene are SGHRS and YFSETQ. The CDR3 is made up of 14 amino acids. The germline V and J ends were trimmed by 6 bases and 6 bases, with 18 bases remaining between them. The CDR3 is CASKSANRRAEAFF. The DNA for the CDR3 is TGCGCCAGCAAATCGGCGAATCGGAGAGCTGAAGCTTTCTTT. The full variable domain, rest sourced from reference TRBV5-1 and TRBJ1-1, is KAGVTQTPRYLIKTRGQQVTLSCSPISGHRSVSWYQQTPGQGLQFLFEYFSETQRNKGNFPGRFSGRQFSNSRSEMNVSTLELGDSALYLCASKSANRRAEAFFGQGTRLTVV.

This clonotype was counted at least ten times. V gene TRBV6-1 combines with J gene TRBJ1-1; D is possibly TRBD1 (5 bases). CDR1 MNHNS and CDR2 SASEGT come from the germline V gene. CDR3 length: 11 amino acids. Deletions cut 8 bases from V and 3 bases from J, with 7 bases between. The CDR3 bases are TGTGCCAGCCGAGGGGACACTGAAGCTTTCTTT. It translates to CASRGDTEAFF.

This clonotype was seen at least ten times. Possible read error: a much larger clone is one base away. The chain links TRBV6-2 or TRBV6-3 to TRBJ1-5; D is perhaps TRBD1 (6 bases). This CDR3 has 15 residues. Looked up from germline, CDR1 is MNHEY and CDR2 is SVGEGT. This CDR3 is CAGSSRQVSNQPQHF. DNA for the CDR3: TGTGCCGGCAGCTCCCGACAGGTTAGCAATCAGCCCCAGCATTTT.

This clonotype has at least ten counts. V and J are TRBV6-1 and TRBJ2-6; D possibly uses TRBD1 or TRBD2 (5 bases each). The CDR3 spans 17 residues. Trimming took 4 bases from V and 0 from J, leaving 13 bases between them. From germline, CDR1 is MNHNS and CDR2 SASEGT. CDR3 amino acids: CASSAGTSSSGANVLTF. CDR3 coding DNA: TGTGCCAGCAGTGCCGGGACGTCCTCCTCTGGGGCCAACGTCCTGACTTTC.